This is a list of T cell receptor beta chains from one sample in a study of blood T cell repertoires in COVID-19. Profiled with immunoSEQ multiplex PCR; TCRdb holds only in-frame clones, not every one. The sample comprises around 190,000 clones, roughly 89% of which are singletons, and approximately 10% rests with the top ten. The sample consisted of PBMCs or T cells enriched from blood (not recorded which). The receptors here all came from a man younger than 35 with acute COVID-19. Each CDR3 is given with its conserved first and last residue. The order of the fields is J gene, clone size, CDR3 length, V gene, D gene, CDR3 protein, CDR3 DNA. D genes are given only for firm matches. Clone size, where shown, is once, few, many, or a class for clones that have expanded.

>TRBJ1-1|few|13|TRBV24-1|NA
CATSDFASTEAFF
TGTGCCACCAGTGATTTTGCGTCCACTGAAGCTTTCTTT
>TRBJ1-2|NA|16|TRBV6-1|NA
CASSEVNRAHNYGYTF
TGTGCCAGCAGCGAAGTTAACAGGGCCCATAACTATGGCTACACCTTC
>TRBJ1-2|NA|14|TRBV5-6|NA
CASKWGLANYGYTF
TGTGCCAGCAAGTGGGGGCTAGCTAACTATGGCTACACCTTC
>TRBJ1-5|NA|15|TRBV2|NA
CASTDSPYSNQPQHF
TGTGCCAGCACGGACAGCCCTTATAGCAATCAGCCCCAGCATTTT
>TRBJ2-5|medium-sized|12|TRBV18|NA
CASSPGGETQYF
TGTGCCAGCTCACCGGGGGGAGAGACCCAGTACTTC
>TRBJ2-1|NA|18|TRBV30|TRBD2
CAWSFKREAASSYNEQFF
TGTGCCTGGAGTTTTAAACGGGAGGCTGCAAGCTCCTACAATGAGCAGTTCTTC
>TRBJ2-7|NA|11|TRBV30|TRBD2
CAWSAGGEQYF
TGTGCCTGGAGTGCCGGGGGGGAGCAGTACTTC
>TRBJ1-5|NA|14|TRBV2|NA
CASRVGVQDQPQHF
TGTGCCAGCAGGGTCGGGGTTCAAGATCAGCCCCAGCATTTT
>TRBJ1-5|NA|13|TRBV12-3/TRBV12-4|NA
CASSSNTNQPQHF
TGTGCCAGCAGTTCCAACACCAATCAGCCCCAGCATTTT
>TRBJ2-3|NA|14|TRBV28|NA
CASRAGYGTDTQYF
TGTGCCAGCAGGGCCGGGTATGGTACAGATACGCAGTATTTT
>TRBJ2-3|once|14|TRBV18|NA
CASSPPSATDTQYF
TGTGCCAGCTCACCACCGTCAGCGACAGATACGCAGTATTTT
>TRBJ1-6|NA|12|TRBV7-9|NA
CASRVRNSPLHF
TGTGCCAGCCGGGTTAGGAATTCACCCCTCCACTTT
>TRBJ1-6|NA|14|TRBV6-5|TRBD1
CASGSVDRGAPLHF
TGTGCCAGCGGTAGTGTGGACAGGGGCGCACCCCTCCACTTT
>TRBJ1-4|NA|12|TRBV2|NA
CASCSGDEKLFF
TGTGCCAGCTGTTCGGGTGATGAAAAACTGTTTTTT
>TRBJ2-1|NA|19|TRBV27|TRBD1
CASSLSGRGPGSSYNEQFF
TGTGCCAGCAGTTTATCGGGCAGGGGGCCCGGGAGCTCCTACAATGAGCAGTTCTTC
>TRBJ1-6|NA|19|TRBV28|NA
CASSSPGDARFPGPSPLHF
TGTGCCAGCAGTTCGCCGGGGGACGCCCGGTTCCCCGGTCCCTCACCCCTCCACTTT
>TRBJ1-6|NA|19|TRBV21-1|NA
CASSTHPEGEGQGHSPLHF
TGTGCCAGCAGCACGCACCCGGAGGGGGAAGGACAGGGTCATTCACCCCTCCACTTT
>TRBJ2-7|NA|15|TRBV4-3|TRBD2
CASSQDTGGGNEQYF
TGCGCCAGCAGCCAAGATACTGGGGGGGGAAACGAGCAGTACTTC
>TRBJ1-2|NA|16|TRBV24-1|NA
CATSDTAGADNYGYTF
TGTGCCACCAGTGATACAGCAGGGGCCGATAACTATGGCTACACCTTC
>TRBJ1-6|once|14|TRBV7-2|NA
CASSLQDSNSPLHF
TGTGCCAGCAGCTTACAGGACAGCAATTCACCCCTCCACTTT
>TRBJ1-5|NA|14|TRBV28|NA
CASSRTYSNQPQHF
TGTGCCAGCAGCCGTACATATAGCAATCAGCCCCAGCATTTT
>TRBJ2-1|NA|13|TRBV3-1/TRBV3-2|NA
CASSPAGLNEQFF
TGTGCCAGCAGCCCGGCAGGGCTCAATGAGCAGTTCTTC
>TRBJ2-1|NA|15|TRBV13|TRBD1
CASSSVRQGVNEQFF
TGTGCCAGCAGCTCAGTCAGACAGGGGGTAAATGAGCAGTTCTTC
>TRBJ1-1|NA|13|TRBV12-3/TRBV12-4|TRBD1
CASSDPGTVEAFF
TGTGCCAGCAGTGACCCCGGGACAGTTGAAGCTTTCTTT
>TRBJ2-3|NA|15|TRBV6-5|TRBD2
CASTQSGSGTDTQYF
TGTGCCAGCACCCAAAGCGGGAGTGGAACAGATACGCAGTATTTT
>TRBJ1-1|few|17|TRBV5-1|NA
CASSLANGAGLNTEAFF
TGCGCCAGCAGCTTGGCCAATGGGGCAGGATTGAACACTGAAGCTTTCTTT
>TRBJ1-2|NA|11|TRBV29-1|NA
CSVGQEEGYTF
TGCAGCGTTGGTCAAGAAGAGGGCTACACCTTC
>TRBJ1-4|NA|14|TRBV2|TRBD1
CASSRQGLNEKLFF
TGTGCCAGCAGTCGACAGGGATTAAATGAAAAACTGTTTTTT
>TRBJ1-1|NA|14|TRBV15|NA
CATSRDLGNKQAFF
TGTGCCACCAGCAGAGATCTGGGCAACAAACAAGCTTTCTTT
>TRBJ2-7|NA|15|TRBV6-4|NA
CASSVTRSISYEQYF
TGTGCCAGCAGTGTTACTAGATCGATCTCCTACGAGCAGTACTTC
>TRBJ2-5|NA|14|TRBV11-2|NA
CASSSRGFQETQYF
TGTGCCAGCAGCTCCCGAGGTTTCCAAGAGACCCAGTACTTC
>TRBJ1-5|NA|14|TRBV27|NA
CASRIQGGNQPQHF
TGTGCCAGCCGTATTCAGGGTGGGAATCAGCCCCAGCATTTT
>TRBJ2-6|once|18|TRBV7-9|TRBD1
CASSSASRDRTGANVLTF
TGTGCCAGCAGCTCGGCGTCCCGGGACAGGACTGGGGCCAACGTCCTGACTTTC
>TRBJ2-7|once|13|TRBV28|TRBD2
CASRPGGSYEQYF
TGTGCCAGCAGACCGGGAGGATCCTACGAGCAGTACTTC
>TRBJ1-3|NA|20|TRBV24-1|TRBD1
CATSDLSGSMTGGSGNTIYF
TGTGCCACCAGTGATTTGTCGGGTTCTATGACAGGGGGCTCTGGAAACACCATATATTTT
>TRBJ1-1|NA|14|TRBV19|NA
CASSEDNMNTEAFF
TGTGCCAGTAGTGAAGACAACATGAACACTGAAGCTTTCTTT
>TRBJ2-3|NA|17|TRBV11-2|TRBD2
CASSSFGTSGDLDTQYF
TGTGCCAGCAGCTCTTTCGGGACTAGCGGAGACCTAGATACGCAGTATTTT
>TRBJ2-1|NA|16|TRBV5-1|TRBD2
CASSEVAGSSYNEQFF
TGCGCCAGCAGCGAGGTAGCGGGAAGCTCCTACAATGAGCAGTTCTTC
>TRBJ2-5|NA|15|TRBV30|TRBD1
CAWSVRTGSGETQYF
TGTGCCTGGAGTGTACGGACAGGTTCAGGCGAGACCCAGTACTTC
>TRBJ1-1|NA|14|TRBV5-1|NA
CASSLGAGRTEAFF
TGCGCCAGCAGCTTGGGTGCGGGGCGAACTGAAGCTTTCTTT
>TRBJ1-4|NA|12|TRBV30|NA
CAWLARDEKLFF
TGTGCCTGGCTCGCCAGGGATGAAAAACTGTTTTTT
>TRBJ2-2|NA|16|TRBV10-2|NA
CASSEWREKNTGELFF
TGCGCCAGCAGTGAGTGGCGGGAAAAGAACACCGGGGAGCTGTTTTTT
>TRBJ2-7|NA|12|TRBV29-1|NA
CSVGSQGNEQYF
TGCAGCGTTGGGTCACAGGGTAACGAGCAGTACTTC
>TRBJ2-3|NA|14|TRBV10-3|NA
CAISEESSADTQYF
TGTGCCATCAGTGAGGAGTCTAGCGCAGATACGCAGTATTTT
>TRBJ2-3|NA|16|TRBV6-4|TRBD2
CASSDASGSLIDTQYF
TGTGCCAGCAGTGACGCTAGCGGGAGTCTTATCGATACGCAGTATTTT
>TRBJ2-7|NA|13|TRBV27|TRBD1
CATRQGPTYEQYF
TGTGCCACCAGACAGGGACCCACCTACGAGCAGTACTTC
>TRBJ2-3|NA|12|TRBV24-1|NA
CATSAGTDTQYF
TGTGCCACCAGTGCAGGGACAGATACGCAGTATTTT
>TRBJ2-7|NA|15|TRBV7-6|NA
CASTQEEYTTGEQYF
TGTGCCAGCACCCAGGAGGAATACACGACGGGCGAGCAGTACTTC
>TRBJ2-3|NA|14|TRBV27|NA
CASSHSASTDTQYF
TGTGCCAGCAGTCACTCCGCTAGCACAGATACGCAGTATTTT
>TRBJ1-1|NA|13|TRBV19|NA
CASNLGRNTEAFF
TGTGCCAGTAATCTGGGCAGGAACACTGAAGCTTTCTTT
>TRBJ2-7|NA|13|TRBV9|TRBD1
CASSGQGVYEQYF
TGTGCCAGCAGCGGACAGGGGGTCTACGAGCAGTACTTC
>TRBJ1-3|NA|16|TRBV4-2|NA
CASSQDLPRAGNTIYF
TGTGCCAGCAGCCAAGATCTCCCCAGGGCTGGAAACACCATATATTTT
>TRBJ2-2|NA|13|TRBV2|TRBD2
CASSLAGTGELFF
TGTGCCAGCAGCTTAGCGGGAACCGGGGAGCTGTTTTTT